Presented here are 15 T cell receptor beta chains from one specimen sequenced in a study of blood T cell repertoires in COVID-19. Data came from immunoSEQ multiplex PCR; TCRdb stores just in-frame clones and leaves some out. Of 250,000 to 300,000 clones in the sample, nearly 90% were seen once. The specimen sequenced was PBMCs or T cells enriched from blood (not recorded which). Receptor source: a woman aged 55-75 years who had recovered from COVID-19.

In the case of this clone: Mismatch with germline at one junction end may stem from a read error. Distinct nucleotide sequences in the sample also encode this CDR3. This CDR3 reads CASSGTGTSGYNEQFF. In DNA form, the CDR3 reads TGCGCTAGCAGCGGTACCGGGACTAGCGGATACAATGAGCAGTTCTTC. The V call is TRBV5-1, the J call TRBJ2-1, with TRBD2 matching over 11 bases. The germline V gene has CDR1 SGHRS and CDR2 YFSETQ. The CDR3 totals 16 residues.

The gene calls are TRBV28 and TRBJ1-4; 9 bases fit TRBD1. This CDR3 is 14 amino acids long. Looked up from germline, CDR1 is MDHEN and CDR2 is SYDVKM. J lost 7 bases, V lost 6 bases, and 6 bases had no gene match. This CDR3 reads CASRDRGWREKLFF. In nucleotides, the CDR3 is TGTGCCAGCAGGGACAGGGGATGGCGTGAAAAACTGTTTTTT.

The rearrangement joins TRBV29-1 to TRBJ2-3; TRBD2 aligns across 11 bases. Germline V CDR1 and CDR2: SQVTM, ANQGSEA. Trimming took 8 bases from V and 3 from J; bases not matched to a gene: 4. The CDR3 loop spans 13 amino acids. The CDR3 DNA is TGCAGCCTAAGGACTAGCGGGACAGATACGCAGTATTTT. Residues: CSLRTSGTDTQYF.

The chain uses TRBV29-1 and TRBJ1-1; D possibly corresponds to TRBD1 (5 bases). The CDR3 spans 14 residues. V was pared by 6 bases and J by 0 bases, with 14 bases between. In germline, CDR1 is SQVTM, CDR2 ANQGSEA. The CDR3 protein is CSVGGRRVNTEAFF. Here the CDR3 DNA reads TGCAGCGTCGGGGGGAGGAGAGTGAACACTGAAGCTTTCTTT.

The chain uses TRBV27 and TRBJ1-6; tentatively, D is TRBD1 (6 bases). The ends were cut back, 5 bases at V and 8 bases at J, with 16 bases in the middle. Germline V gene data show CDR1 as MNHEY and CDR2 as SMNVEV (reference sequence). The CDR3 is 15 amino acids. The CDR3, as DNA: TGTGCCAGCAGTAGTTCTTTCAGGGGTGATTCACCCCTCCACTTT. Its protein product is CASSSSFRGDSPLHF.

V is TRBV3-1 (or the pseudogene TRBV3-2) and J is TRBJ2-1; weak D call: TRBD2 (6 bases). The germline CDR1 and CDR2 sequences are LGHDT and YNNKEL (reference sequence). The CDR3 has 17 amino acids. V lost 3 bases and J lost 5, with 20 bases in between. CDR3 bases: TGTGCCAGCAGCCAGCTCCGGGACTCATTCGGGGACAATGAGCAGTTCTTC. Amino acid sequence: CASSQLRDSFGDNEQFF.

The rearrangement links TRBV24-1 to TRBJ2-1, with 11 positions matching TRBD2. Germline-derived CDR1 and CDR2 are KGHDR and SFDVKD. The CDR3 length is 16 residues. The J segment lost 6 bases and the V segment lost 3 bases, leaving 6 bases of the junction unmatched. CDR3 DNA sequence: TGTGCCACCAGTGATCATAGCGGGGGGGCAATCAATGAGCAGTTCTTC. It codes for CATSDHSGGAINEQFF.

The chain employs TRBV6-1 and TRBJ1-1, with 11 bases fitting TRBD1. Germline V CDR1 and CDR2: MNHNS, SASEGT. The CDR3 spans 16 residues. Losses at the gene ends were 4 bases for V and 0 bases for J; bases not matched to a gene: 4. CDR3 in DNA: TGTGCCAGCAGTGGGGACAGGGGGACTATGAACACTGAAGCTTTCTTT. Translating it yields CASSGDRGTMNTEAFF.

V is TRBV5-1 and J is TRBJ2-3; 10 bases align to TRBD2. The trim removed 2 bases at V and 3 bases at J, leaving 0 bases unmatched. The CDR3 loop spans 14 amino acids. Per germline, CDR1 SGHRS and CDR2 YFSETQ. As DNA, the CDR3 is TGCGCCAGCAGCTTACTAGCGGGAACAGATACGCAGTATTTT. It specifies CASSLLAGTDTQYF.

The rearrangement uses TRBV6-5 and TRBJ1-6; no clear D gene. The V gene lost 5 bases and the J gene lost 4 bases, with 9 bases spanning the gap. In germline, CDR1 is MNHEY, CDR2 SVGAGI. This CDR3 is built from 14 residues. The DNA of the CDR3 is TGTGCCAGCAGTCCGCGCATATATAATTCACCCCTCCACTTT. As protein: CASSPRIYNSPLHF.

The V and J genes are TRBV5-1 and TRBJ1-3; D may be TRBD1 (6 bases). Germline lookup yields CDR1 SGHRS and CDR2 YFSETQ. This CDR3 spans 15 amino acids. Trimming left V 0 bases short and J 1 base short, with 8 bases between. CDR3: CASSLGGQSGNTIYF. CDR3 nucleotide sequence: TGCGCCAGCAGCTTGGGGGGGCAATCTGGAAACACCATATATTTT.

This sequence joins TRBV24-1 and TRBJ2-1, with D unclear. In germline, CDR1 is KGHDR, CDR2 SFDVKD. With 0 bases removed from V and 0 bases from J, the gap between germline ends came to 8 bases. This CDR3 contains 16 residues. CDR3 nucleotide sequence: TGTGCCACCAGTGATTTGAGTCCTAGCTCCTACAATGAGCAGTTCTTC. Translated, it gives CATSDLSPSSYNEQFF.

The chain has TRBV3-1 (or the pseudogene TRBV3-2) and TRBJ2-1, with D possibly being TRBD2 (6 bases). Looked up from germline, CDR1 is LGHDT and CDR2 is YNNKEL (reference sequence). This CDR3 region has 17 residues. V was pared by 2 bases and J by 0 bases, with 14 bases between. CDR3 bases: TGTGCCAGCAGCCAACAAGCGGGCCTGAGCTCCTACAATGAGCAGTTCTTC. This sequence encodes CASSQQAGLSSYNEQFF.

The chain employs TRBV6-2 or TRBV6-3 and TRBJ2-1; the match to TRBD2 covers 9 bases. The V gene's germline CDR1 is MNHEY and CDR2 SVGEGT. V was pared by 5 bases and J by 4 bases, with 9 bases of the junction left unmatched. This CDR3 contains 16 residues. CDR3 nucleotide sequence: TGTGCCAGCAGTCCAAAGCGGGGGGACCCTTACAATGAGCAGTTCTTC. This translates into CASSPKRGDPYNEQFF.

The genes are TRBV28 and TRBJ2-7; 7 positions agree with TRBD2. V was clipped by 6 bases and J by 4 bases; unmatched bases: 18. CDR1 and CDR2 (germline): MDHEN, SYDVKM. This CDR3 spans 17 amino acids. The CDR3 DNA is TGTGCCAGCAGCCCCTCCCAGCGGGGTGGGCGGGAATACGAGCAGTACTTC. Translated, it gives CASSPSQRGGREYEQYF.